This section outlines one TCR beta chain sequence together with its context. Its antigen is still unknown. Base qualities were left out, and no much larger clone turns up one base away. Each clonotype received, on average, about 9.7x coverage in deep resolution sequencing performed on a MiSeq, where the target depth lay between 1 in 1 million and 1 in 200,000 T cells. TCR beta libraries were generated with the immunoSEQ hsTCRB Kit. The original pipeline was this. ImmunoSEQ Data Assistant and ImmunoSEQ Analyzer were used for data analysis, and V, D and J genes were assigned according to IMGT definitions. Clonality, which ranges from 0 to 1, was calculated by subtracting the normalized Shannon entropy of productive rearrangement frequencies from one. Public clonotype analysis was restricted to overrepresented clonotypes comprising at least 0.05% of each patient's repertoire. Some twelve repertoires from age-matched healthy donors, obtained from immuneACCESS, served as clonality controls. TCRdb provides this immuneACCESS table in a form limited to in-frame rearrangements. Some clones are lacking; in checked studies, under half of them reflect an unresolved V gene, and why the rest are absent is not known. V and J calls plus clone size are reproduced from that table; the DNA served to infer D and trimming. The sample table lists around 200,000 clones, 79% of them with a count of one. Roughly an eighth of the sample rests with the top ten.

What this sample's time point label stands for: approximately eleven months on ibrutinib. For TCR beta library preparation, roughly 2 micrograms of genomic DNA were extracted from the cryopreserved PBMCs. Longitudinal blood samples from CLL patients on ibrutinib monotherapy were analyzed using high-throughput TCR beta sequencing. The patients took part in an open-label, single-center phase 2 trial of ibrutinib monotherapy. According to the germline V gene, CDR1 reads SNHLY and CDR2 reads FYNNEI. V is cut by 6 bases and J by 8 bases, and the space between the germline ends is 14 bases. The CDR3 goes from the cysteine to the phenylalanine over 13 residues. Only CDR3 DNA remains: 39 bases, in frame from the first base. The data stem from a study of cytotoxic CD8 clonotypes in ibrutinib-treated CLL (dated by TCRdb to the early 2020s). Broadly, across the study: The cohort had over ten relapsed/refractory and approximately 15 treatment-naive patients; approximately 17 were IGHV unmutated. Partial responses were observed in 24 patients and complete responses in 2; after a median follow-up of around 68 months, remission was maintained in 15 or so patients and progression was observed in approximately twelve. Response samples were taken after a median of roughly eleven months on treatment, ranging from about 6 to 40 months. Samples averaged about 260,000 productive templates and tens of thousands of productive rearrangements. Longitudinal samples were obtainable from 26 of the 86 participants in the trial. Cryopreserved peripheral blood mononuclear cells were collected at three points: before therapy, at response, and at either sustained remission or disease progression. Patients were still on ibrutinib when every remission and progressive disease sample was collected.

Paper-wide results and their limitations: Sampling times were not matched between sustained-remission and progressing patients, and lymph node repertoires were not studied. Public clonotypes were rare and either shrank or stayed stable during treatment, and the rise in clonality at ibrutinib response reflected expansion of private clonotypes. Clonality rose at ibrutinib response, remained stable during sustained remission, and dropped back toward baseline at progression. At baseline, clonality was higher than in age-matched healthy donors and showed a strong correlation with circulating CD8+ T-cell counts.

The rearranged segments are TRBV2 and TRBJ2-1, and TRBD1 may be the D gene, going by 6 matching bases. The clonotype originates from a human donor with chronic lymphocytic leukemia. The input for sequencing was PBMCs, taken after 12 months of ibrutinib treatment. Read as DNA, the sequence is TGTGCCAGCAGAACAGGGACGAGCGATGAGCAGTTCTTC. This sequence encodes CASRTGTSDEQFF.